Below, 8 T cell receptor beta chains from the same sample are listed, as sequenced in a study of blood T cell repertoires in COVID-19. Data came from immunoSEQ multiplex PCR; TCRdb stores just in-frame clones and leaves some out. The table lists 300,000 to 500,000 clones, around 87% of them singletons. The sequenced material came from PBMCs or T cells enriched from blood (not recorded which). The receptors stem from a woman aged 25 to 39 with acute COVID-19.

The CDR3 DNA reads TGTGCCAGCACGGGGTTCACTGAAGCTTTCTTT. Its translation: CASTGFTEAFF. The V call is TRBV2, the J call TRBJ1-1; D not certain. The V gene lost 7 bases and the J gene lost 4 bases, with 7 bases spanning the gap. The CDR3 consists of 11 residues. Germline V gives CDR1 SNHLY, CDR2 FYNNEI.

The CDR3, as DNA: TGTGCCAGCAGCCACAGAGACTCTGGGGCCAACGTCCTGACTTTC. Residues: CASSHRDSGANVLTF. The rearrangement uses TRBV5-6 and TRBJ2-6, with D hard to call. V was shortened by 4 bases and J by 0 bases, with 8 bases between the two germline ends. The CDR3 is made up of 15 amino acids. Looked up from germline, CDR1 is SGHDT and CDR2 is YYEEEE.

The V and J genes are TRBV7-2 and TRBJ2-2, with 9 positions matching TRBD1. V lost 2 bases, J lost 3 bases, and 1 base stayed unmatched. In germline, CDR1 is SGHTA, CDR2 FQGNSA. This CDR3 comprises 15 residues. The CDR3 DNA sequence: TGTGCCAGCAGCTTACGACAGGGGGACACCGGGGAGCTGTTTTTT. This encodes CASSLRQGDTGELFF.

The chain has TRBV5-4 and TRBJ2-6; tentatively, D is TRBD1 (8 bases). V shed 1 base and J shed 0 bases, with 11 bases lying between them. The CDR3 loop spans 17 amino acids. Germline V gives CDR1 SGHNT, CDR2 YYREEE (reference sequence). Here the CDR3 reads CASSLYRGGSGANVLTF. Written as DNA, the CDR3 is TGTGCCAGCAGCTTGTACAGGGGGGGCTCTGGGGCCAACGTCCTGACTTTC. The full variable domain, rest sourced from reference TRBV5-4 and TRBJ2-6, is ETGVTQSPTHLIKTRGQQVTLRCSSQSGHNTVSWYQQALGQGPQFIFQYYREEENGRGNFPPRFSGLQFPNYSSELNVNALELDDSALYLCASSLYRGGSGANVLTFGAGSRLTVL.

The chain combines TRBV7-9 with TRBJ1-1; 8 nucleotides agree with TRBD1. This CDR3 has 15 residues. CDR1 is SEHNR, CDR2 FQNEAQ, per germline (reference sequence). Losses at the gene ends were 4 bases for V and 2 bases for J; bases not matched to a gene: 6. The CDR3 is CASSSQDRANTEAFF. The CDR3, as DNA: TGTGCCAGCAGCTCGCAGGACAGGGCAAACACTGAAGCTTTCTTT.

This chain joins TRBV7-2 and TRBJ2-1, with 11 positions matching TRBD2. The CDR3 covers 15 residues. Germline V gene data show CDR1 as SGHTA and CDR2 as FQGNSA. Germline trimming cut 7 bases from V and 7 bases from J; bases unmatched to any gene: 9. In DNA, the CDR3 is TGTGCCAGCACCGTTAGCGGGGGGGCAGGTAATGAGCAGTTCTTC. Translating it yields CASTVSGGAGNEQFF.

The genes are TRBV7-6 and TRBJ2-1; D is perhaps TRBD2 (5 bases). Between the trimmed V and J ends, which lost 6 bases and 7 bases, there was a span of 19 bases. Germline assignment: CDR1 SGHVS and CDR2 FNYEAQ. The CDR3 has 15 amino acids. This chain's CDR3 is CASRKTTDNRNEQFF. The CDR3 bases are TGTGCCAGCAGGAAGACTACCGACAATCGGAATGAGCAGTTCTTC.

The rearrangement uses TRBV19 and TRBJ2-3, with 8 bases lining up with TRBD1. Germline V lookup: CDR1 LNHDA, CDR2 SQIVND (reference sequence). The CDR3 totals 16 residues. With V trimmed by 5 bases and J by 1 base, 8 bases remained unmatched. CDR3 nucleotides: TGTGCCAGTAGTGACAGGGGCCGGGGGCGCACAGATACGCAGTATTTT. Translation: CASSDRGRGRTDTQYF. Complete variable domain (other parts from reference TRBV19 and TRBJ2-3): DGGITQSPKYLFRKEGQNVTLSCEQNLNHDAMYWYRQDPGQGLRLIYYSQIVNDFQKGDIAEGYSVSREKKESFPLTVTSAQKNPTAFYLCASSDRGRGRTDTQYFGPGTRLTVL.